The T cell receptor (beta chain) described here comes from a study of T-cell memory formation after mild COVID-19. TCRdb redid the calling of the 5' RACE reads with MiXCR, one entry per CDR3 protein. The sample includes 75,000 to 90,000 distinct CDR3 sequences, over 11% of them seen just once. CDR1 LGHDT and CDR2 YNNKEL come from the germline V gene (reference sequence). The CDR3 totals 15 residues. The V end was cut by 0 bases, the J end by 5 bases, with 13 bases between. This clonotype was picked up a small number of times. The source of this sequence is an adult woman who had mild COVID-19 (a few samples of this study predate the infection). Cell type and time point are not known. The sequenced sample consisted of PBMCs or a T cell subset sorted from them (not recorded which). The V gene is TRBV3-1, the J gene TRBJ2-5; D gene uncertain. CDR3 protein: CASSQDESNPETQYF. Here the CDR3 DNA reads TGTGCCAGCAGCCAAGATGAAAGTAACCCGGAGACCCAGTACTTC.